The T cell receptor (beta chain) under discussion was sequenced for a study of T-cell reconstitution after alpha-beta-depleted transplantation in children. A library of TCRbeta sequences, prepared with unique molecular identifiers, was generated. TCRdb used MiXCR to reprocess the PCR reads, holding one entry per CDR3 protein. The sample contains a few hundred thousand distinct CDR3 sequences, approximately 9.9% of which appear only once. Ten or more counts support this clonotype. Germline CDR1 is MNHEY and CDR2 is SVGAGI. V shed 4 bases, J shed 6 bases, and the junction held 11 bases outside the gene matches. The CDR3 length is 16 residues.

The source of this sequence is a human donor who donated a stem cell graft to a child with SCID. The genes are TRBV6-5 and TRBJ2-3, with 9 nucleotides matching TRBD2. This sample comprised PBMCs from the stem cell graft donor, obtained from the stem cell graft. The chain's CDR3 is CASSFSSGGRGDTQYF. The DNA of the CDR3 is TGTGCCAGCAGTTTTTCCAGCGGGGGGCGGGGGGATACGCAGTATTTT.